Below are 30 T cell receptor beta chains sequenced from a single sample in a study of blood T cell repertoires in COVID-19. The table came from immunoSEQ multiplex PCR; TCRdb's copy has only in-frame clones and leaves some out. The sample consists of about 65,000 clones, roughly 80% of them appearing once. Input material: peripheral blood. The source of these receptors is a human donor in a cohort sampled during active COVID-19.

The CDR3 DNA sequence: TGTGCCACATCCCCCAGGGCTATTTACCAAGAGACCCAGTACTTC. Translation: CATSPRAIYQETQYF. V gene TRBV3-1 (or the pseudogene TRBV3-2) combines with J gene TRBJ2-5; D is perhaps TRBD1 (5 bases). Germline loops: CDR1 LGHDT, CDR2 YNNKEL (reference sequence). V gave up 10 bases and J gave up 0 bases, with 18 bases separating them. This CDR3 spans 15 amino acids.

The chain has TRBV5-5 and TRBJ2-5; a possible D gene is TRBD1 (6 bases). In germline, CDR1 is SGHKS, CDR2 YYEKEE (reference sequence). Trimming took 3 bases from V and 3 from J, leaving 6 bases between them. The CDR3 has 12 amino acids. This CDR3 reads CASSWTEETQYF. The CDR3 DNA reads TGTGCCAGCAGCTGGACAGAAGAGACCCAGTACTTC.

The chain is built from TRBV7-8 and TRBJ2-1, with 12 bases identical to TRBD1. CDR3 length: 16 residues. V was pared by 4 bases and J by 7 bases, with 8 bases of the junction left unmatched. Looked up from germline, CDR1 is SGHVS and CDR2 is FQNEAQ. CDR3 protein: CASSSTGTGGFNEQFF. CDR3 bases: TGTGCCAGCAGCTCTACCGGGACAGGGGGCTTTAATGAGCAGTTCTTC. Filled out from reference TRBV7-8 and TRBJ2-1, the complete variable domain reads GAGVSQSPRYKVAKRGQDVALRCDPISGHVSLFWYQQALGQGPEFLTYFQNEAQLDKSGLPSDRFFAERPEGSVSTLKIQRTQQEDSAVYLCASSSTGTGGFNEQFFGPGTRLTVL.

This chain joins TRBV7-3 and TRBJ2-5, with D possibly being TRBD2 (5 bases). Trimming took 4 bases from V and 5 from J, leaving 14 bases between them. Germline lookup yields CDR1 SGHTA and CDR2 FQGTGA. CDR3 length: 14 amino acids. The CDR3 DNA reads as TGTGCCAGCAGCTCCCCAACTAGTCCCGAGACCCAGTACTTC. It translates to CASSSPTSPETQYF. Full variable domain (remainder filled in from reference TRBV7-3 and TRBJ2-5): GAGVSQTPSNKVTEKGKYVELRCDPISGHTALYWYRQSLGQGPEFLIYFQGTGAADDSGLPNDRFFAVRPEGSVSTLKIQRTERGDSAVYLCASSSPTSPETQYFGPGTRLLVL.

This clone was observed a few times. V and J are TRBV4-1 and TRBJ2-7, with a weak D call TRBD1 (6 bases). This CDR3 region has 14 residues. The germline CDR1 and CDR2 sequences are MGHRA and YSYEKL. V lost 3 bases and J lost 5, with 14 bases in between. The CDR3 coding sequence is TGCGCCAGCAGCCATCAGACAGGAAGGAACGAGCAGTACTTC. Translated, it gives CASSHQTGRNEQYF.

This clone was seen a single time. V gene TRBV18 combines with J gene TRBJ2-7; no clear D gene. This CDR3 comprises 12 residues. V lost 2 bases, J lost 5 bases, and 7 bases lay in between. The germline gives CDR1 KGHSH, CDR2 LQKENI. This chain's CDR3 is CASSPSRNEQYF. DNA for the CDR3: TGTGCCAGCTCACCATCCAGGAACGAGCAGTACTTC.

The CDR3 region is CASSRTSGGTTELFF. The DNA for the CDR3 is TGTGCCAGCAGCCGAACCTCAGGGGGCACGACGGAGCTGTTTTTT. V and J are TRBV7-9 and TRBJ2-2; 8 bases map to TRBD1. The V segment lost 5 bases and the J segment 10 bases; nucleotides outside the gene matches: 12. This CDR3 spans 15 amino acids. CDR1 is SEHNR and CDR2 is FQNEAQ in the germline V gene (reference sequence).

The chain has TRBV6-5 and TRBJ1-2; 7 nucleotides line up with TRBD1. Germline CDR1 is MNHEY and CDR2 is SVGAGI. The V segment lost 6 bases and the J segment 6 bases; nucleotides outside the gene matches: 7. This CDR3 contains 13 residues. The CDR3 here is CASRLTGNHGYTF. CDR3 nucleotide sequence: TGTGCCAGCAGACTGACAGGGAACCATGGCTACACCTTC.

This clone was picked up one time. This chain links TRBV9 with TRBJ2-7; 8 bases are shared with TRBD1. The germline V gene has CDR1 SGDLS and CDR2 YYNGEE. This CDR3 is built from 16 residues. V lost 0 bases and J lost 1; bases outside the gene matches: 6. Written as DNA, the CDR3 is TGTGCCAGCAGCGTAGGCCAGGGGGCTCTTTCCTACGAGCAGTACTTC. This translates into CASSVGQGALSYEQYF. Together with reference TRBV9 and TRBJ2-7, the CDR3 gives the full variable domain: DSGVTQTPKHLITATGQRVTLRCSPRSGDLSVYWYQQSLDQGLQFLIQYYNGEERAKGNILERFSAQQFPDLHSELNLSSLELGDSALYFCASSVGQGALSYEQYFGPGTRLTVT.

The chain has TRBV6-1 and TRBJ2-4; TRBD1 matches 12 bases. This CDR3 spans 14 amino acids. V gave up 3 bases and J gave up 8 bases; unmatched junction bases: 2. In germline, CDR1 is MNHNS, CDR2 SASEGT. The CDR3 DNA reads as TGTGCCAGCAGTGAGGGACAGGGGGCTTACATTCAGTACTTC. It encodes CASSEGQGAYIQYF.

The chain has TRBV6-2 or TRBV6-3 and TRBJ2-7, with 10 bases matching TRBD1. V was pared by 6 bases and J by 7 bases, with 9 bases of the junction left unmatched. The CDR3 consists of 14 residues. Germline V gene lookup returns CDR1 MNHEY and CDR2 SVGEGT. As DNA, the CDR3 is TGTGCCAGCAGCCTCGGGACAGGGGTGTGGGAGCAGTACTTC. It is translated as CASSLGTGVWEQYF.

The rearrangement uses TRBV3-1 (or the pseudogene TRBV3-2) and TRBJ1-3; perhaps TRBD1 as D (6 bases). V was pared by 1 base and J by 4 bases, with 11 bases between. This CDR3 is built from 15 residues. Germline CDR1 and CDR2: LGHDT and YNNKEL (reference sequence). The CDR3: CASSQGQVYGNTIYF. In DNA, the CDR3 is TGTGCCAGCAGCCAAGGACAGGTATACGGAAACACCATATATTTT.

This clone was detected a few times. V is TRBV5-1 and J is TRBJ1-4; no firm D call. The length of the CDR3 is 14 residues. In germline, CDR1 is SGHRS, CDR2 YFSETQ. Trimming cost V 4 bases and J 1 base, with 8 bases left between them. The CDR3 protein is CASSADITNEKLFF. CDR3 in DNA: TGCGCCAGCAGCGCTGACATAACTAATGAAAAACTGTTTTTT.

The genes are TRBV24-1 and TRBJ1-1; D call uncertain. In germline, CDR1 is KGHDR, CDR2 SFDVKD. With 4 bases removed from V and 4 bases from J, the gap between germline ends came to 9 bases. This CDR3 contains 13 residues. CDR3 sequence (DNA): TGTGCCACCAGTGAGACCGGGTTCACTGAAGCTTTCTTT. This codes for CATSETGFTEAFF.

The chain links TRBV3-1 (or the pseudogene TRBV3-2) to TRBJ2-5; 11 bases fit TRBD2. The germline V gene has CDR1 LGHDT and CDR2 YNNKEL (reference sequence). J gave up 7 bases and V 3 bases, and 10 bases lay outside the gene matches. The CDR3 is 16 residues long. CDR3 amino acids: CASSQGLSGGGGTQYF. CDR3 bases: TGTGCCAGCAGCCAGGGCCTTAGCGGGGGGGGAGGGACCCAGTACTTC.

The chain uses TRBV30 and TRBJ1-1; no firm D call. CDR3 length: 11 amino acids. The germline V gene encodes CDR1 GTSNPN and CDR2 SVGIG (reference sequence). V dropped 5 bases and J dropped 11 bases, with 15 bases sitting between them. The CDR3 DNA follows: TGTGCCTGGCTAGCCCCCCGCAGGGCTTTCTTT. Its translation: CAWLAPRRAFF.

This rearrangement joins TRBV27 to TRBJ1-1; D may be TRBD1 (6 bases). The CDR3 has 14 amino acids. The germline CDR1 and CDR2 sequences are MNHEY and SMNVEV (reference sequence). V was cut by 5 bases and J by 1 base, with 11 bases left in between. The CDR3 region is CASSPWDKNTEAFF. The CDR3 region has the DNA TGTGCCAGCAGTCCCTGGGACAAGAACACTGAAGCTTTCTTT.

This clone was seen just once. V is TRBV2 and J is TRBJ2-7, with 9 positions matching TRBD1. The V segment lost 4 bases and the J segment 9 bases; nucleotides outside the gene matches: 10. Germline V lookup: CDR1 SNHLY, CDR2 FYNNEI. The CDR3 consists of 14 residues. This CDR3 reads CASSVAGQGPAQYF. The CDR3 coding sequence is TGTGCCAGCAGTGTCGCGGGACAGGGCCCGGCGCAGTACTTC.

V usage is TRBV18 and J usage is TRBJ2-2; D possibly corresponds to TRBD1 (5 bases). Germline CDR1 is KGHSH and CDR2 is LQKENI. The V and J ends lost 4 bases and 6 bases respectively, with 9 bases between them. The CDR3 sequence is 13 residues long. Written as DNA, the CDR3 is TGTGCCAGCTCACGCAGGGATTCCGGGGAGCTGTTTTTT. Protein product: CASSRRDSGELFF.

This chain connects TRBV7-2 to TRBJ2-7, with D possibly being TRBD1 (5 bases). Per the germline V gene, CDR1 is SGHTA and CDR2 is FQGNSA. The CDR3 covers 12 residues. Trimming pared 4 bases from V and 4 bases from J, leaving 8 bases between. The DNA for the CDR3 is TGTGCCAGCAGCTCCAGGGAATACGAGCAGTACTTC. Encoded protein: CASSSREYEQYF.

The CDR3 DNA reads as TGTGCCAGCAGCGTAGCTCTTTACGGGGGAGATACGCAGTATTTT. This codes for CASSVALYGGDTQYF. The chain employs TRBV9 and TRBJ2-3, with a tentative D call TRBD2 (6 bases). The ends were cut back, 0 bases at V and 5 bases at J, with 13 bases in the middle. This CDR3 has 15 amino acids. Germline lookup yields CDR1 SGDLS and CDR2 YYNGEE.

The J gene is TRBJ2-7, the V gene TRBV7-9; 7 positions match TRBD2. This CDR3 has 18 amino acids. The germline V gene encodes CDR1 SEHNR and CDR2 FQNEAQ (reference sequence). V lost 3 bases to trimming and J lost 0 bases; unmatched junction nucleotides: 14. DNA of the CDR3: TGTGCCAGCAGCTTTTCCAGCGGGGCCCCCTTAGGCTCCTACGAGCAGTACTTC. Amino acids: CASSFSSGAPLGSYEQYF.

The chain combines TRBV5-5 with TRBJ1-1; maybe TRBD1 (6 bases). V lost 0 bases and J 3 bases, leaving 6 bases between the germline ends. The germline V gene has CDR1 SGHKS and CDR2 YYEKEE (reference sequence). There are 13 residues in the CDR3. This CDR3 is CASSLGGHTEAFF. CDR3 sequence (DNA): TGTGCCAGCAGCTTGGGGGGGCACACTGAAGCTTTCTTT.

The chain has TRBV18 and TRBJ1-3; 8 positions agree with TRBD1. The CDR3 totals 15 residues. V trimming: 3 bases; J trimming: 1 base; junction bases outside the gene matches: 2. Germline V gene data show CDR1 as KGHSH and CDR2 as LQKENI. CDR3 coding DNA: TGTGCCAGCTCACCGGGACAGGTATCTGGAAACACCATATATTTT. Residues: CASSPGQVSGNTIYF.

The chain joins TRBV28 to TRBJ1-3; 7 bases are a match to TRBD1. CDR1 is MDHEN, CDR2 SYDVKM, per germline. Trimming at V came to 4 bases and at J to 0 bases, leaving 6 bases not matched to a gene. There are 16 residues in the CDR3. CDR3 loop: CASSSPGQNSGNTIYF. DNA of the CDR3: TGTGCCAGCAGTTCACCGGGACAGAACTCTGGAAACACCATATATTTT.

This chain connects TRBV9 to TRBJ2-1, with a weak D call TRBD2 (5 bases). Trimming took 0 bases from V and 10 from J, leaving 17 bases between them. Germline V gene sequence: CDR1 SGDLS, CDR2 YYNGEE. The CDR3 loop spans 15 amino acids. This CDR3 is CASSVGSSGKKEQFF. The CDR3 coding sequence is TGTGCCAGCAGCGTAGGATCGTCGGGAAAAAAAGAGCAGTTCTTC.

This sequence joins TRBV12-5 and TRBJ2-5; no reliable D call. V was shortened by 3 bases and J by 9 bases, with 14 bases between the two germline ends. CDR1 and CDR2 (germline): LGHNT, FRNRAP. The length of the CDR3 is 13 residues. As DNA, the CDR3 is TGTGCTAGTGGTTTTGAGTTCTCGGCGGCCCAGTACTTC. Protein sequence: CASGFEFSAAQYF.

V and J are TRBV2 and TRBJ2-1; the match to TRBD2 covers 8 bases. Germline V gives CDR1 SNHLY, CDR2 FYNNEI. This CDR3 has 14 residues. The V and J ends lost 8 bases and 9 bases, in that order; junction bases with no gene match: 12. This chain's CDR3 is CASQKEAGVGEQFF. CDR3 DNA: TGTGCCAGCCAAAAAGAAGCGGGGGTAGGTGAGCAGTTCTTC. The full variable domain, rest sourced from reference TRBV2 and TRBJ2-1, is EPEVTQTPSHQVTQMGQEVILRCVPISNHLYFYWYRQILGQKVEFLVSFYNNEISEKSEIFDDQFSVERPDGSNFTLKIRSTKLEDSAMYFCASQKEAGVGEQFFGPGTRLTVL.

CDR3 protein: CASSLGSEGTQYF. The CDR3 DNA follows: TGTGCCAGCAGCTTGGGGAGTGAAGGGACCCAGTACTTC. The chain couples TRBV7-9 to TRBJ2-5; D perhaps matches TRBD2 (5 bases). Deletions cut 3 bases from V and 7 bases from J, with 12 bases between. This CDR3 is 13 amino acids long. The V gene's germline CDR1 is SEHNR and CDR2 FQNEAQ (reference sequence).

The V and J genes are TRBV28 and TRBJ1-4; unclear D gene. The CDR3 sequence is 13 residues long. V was cut by 3 bases and J by 5 bases, with 7 bases left in between. Germline V gene lookup returns CDR1 MDHEN and CDR2 SYDVKM. The CDR3 nucleotides are TGTGCCAGCAGTTTGCGGTTGAATGAAAAACTGTTTTTT. It codes for CASSLRLNEKLFF.